Shown below are 20 T cell receptor beta chains from a single sample sequenced in a study of molecular identifiers for immune sequencing clone quantification. TCRdb independently ran MiXCR on the PCR reads; one entry per CDR3 protein. The table has hundreds of thousands of distinct CDR3 sequences, over 25% seen once. Sequenced sample: naive CD8+ T cells from blood, with Jurkat cell RNA spiked in. Sample subset: FACS-sorted CD8+CD4-CCR7+CD45RA+ naive T cells. These receptors were collected from a human donor in good health. Some libraries in this study had Jurkat cell RNA spiked in.

Comments on this clonotype: Possible read error: a much larger clone is one base away. No conserved phenylalanine or tryptophan is present at the end of the CDR3, so a read error is the likely explanation. This chain uses TRBV30 with TRBJ1-1; D not certain. CDR3 size: 13 residues. V was trimmed by 4 bases and J by 4 bases, leaving 13 bases between them. CDR1 and CDR2 (germline): GTSNPN, SVGIG (reference sequence). The CDR3 loop reads CAWTSSGGTEAFY. CDR3 sequence (DNA): TGTGCCTGGACCTCGTCCGGAGGCACTGAAGCTTTCTAT.

As concerns this clonotype: This may come from a read error, since a much larger clone is one base off. The J gene is TRBJ2-3, the V gene TRBV29-1; 10 positions match TRBD2. The V gene's germline CDR1 is SQVTM and CDR2 ANQGSEA. The CDR3 covers 14 residues. The CDR3 bases are TGCAGCGTTGCCCTAGCGGGAGACACAGATACGCAGTGTTTT. This gives the protein CSVALAGDTDTQCF.

This clonotype came up once. Mismatch with germline at one junction end may stem from a read error. The chain joins TRBV5-1 to TRBJ2-1; 8 bases fit TRBD2. The CDR3 contains 17 residues. Germline V lookup: CDR1 SGHRS, CDR2 YFSETQ. CDR3 sequence (DNA): TGCGCCAGCAGCTTGGCCATAAAAGCGGGAGTGAGGGATGAGCAGCTCTTC. Translated: CASSLAIKAGVRDEQLF.

This clonotype was observed many times. The CDR3 region has the DNA TGTGCCAGCAGCTTAATTACAGGGTCCCTTCGAACGGCTTTCTTT. Encoded protein: CASSLITGSLRTAFF. The V and J genes are TRBV7-2 and TRBJ1-1; D may be TRBD1 (6 bases). This CDR3 spans 15 amino acids. The germline V and J ends were trimmed by 2 bases and 11 bases, with 21 bases remaining between them. Germline assignment: CDR1 SGHTA and CDR2 FQGNSA.

This clonotype was observed a handful of times. This chain uses TRBV4-3 with TRBJ1-3; TRBD1 agrees at 8 bases. CDR1 and CDR2 (germline): LGHNA, YSLEER. Losses at the gene ends were 3 bases for V and 2 bases for J; bases not matched to a gene: 3. This CDR3 has 15 amino acids. CDR3 loop: CASSQGTGPGNTIYF. The CDR3 coding sequence is TGCGCCAGCAGCCAGGGGACAGGTCCTGGAAACACCATATATTTT.

The sample holds many counts of this clonotype. CDR3 in DNA: TGTGCCAGCAGCTTTGGTCGGGCTAGCTCCTACGAGCAGTACTTC. It is translated as CASSFGRASSYEQYF. V usage is TRBV7-6 and J usage is TRBJ2-7; no clear D. The CDR3 has 15 residues. CDR1 and CDR2 from the germline V gene are SGHVS and FNYEAQ. Trimming took 3 bases from V and 0 from J, leaving 12 bases between them.

As regards this clonotype: Being one base from a much bigger clone, this may be a read error. This chain connects TRBV4-1 to TRBJ2-7; tentatively, D is TRBD2 (6 bases). CDR3 length equals 14 residues. Germline V gives CDR1 MGHRA, CDR2 YSYEKL. The CDR3 sequence: CARSPAWGDYEQYF. The CDR3 DNA reads as TGCGCCCGCAGCCCAGCATGGGGGGACTACGAGCAGTACTTC.

This clonotype was detected only a few times. The genes are TRBV9 and TRBJ2-1; 8 bases are shared with TRBD1. The CDR3 totals 15 residues. The junction had 8 bases not matched to a gene; V was cut back by 4 bases and J by 5 bases. CDR1 SGDLS and CDR2 YYNGEE come from the germline V gene. CDR3 sequence: CASSPPGGAHNEQFF. As DNA, the CDR3 is TGTGCCAGCAGCCCCCCAGGGGGCGCGCACAATGAGCAGTTCTTC.

The genes are TRBV7-3 and TRBJ2-1; 7 bases agree with TRBD2. With 5 bases clipped from V and 0 bases from J, the junction kept 4 bases outside the gene matches. Germline V lookup: CDR1 SGHTA, CDR2 FQGTGA. CDR3 length: 15 residues. The CDR3 DNA reads as TGTGCCAGCAGCACGGGACTAAGCTCCTACAATGAGCAGTTCTTC. Protein: CASSTGLSSYNEQFF.

This clonotype was counted only a few times. V usage is TRBV10-3 and J usage is TRBJ2-7, with 8 positions matching TRBD1. Germline values: CDR1 ENHRY, CDR2 SYGVKD. With 6 bases clipped from V and 7 bases from J, the junction kept 11 bases outside the gene matches. CDR3 length: 14 residues. The CDR3 sequence is CAISDPTTGEEQYF. CDR3 nucleotide sequence: TGTGCCATCAGCGACCCCACGACAGGGGAGGAGCAGTACTTC.

Ten or more counts support this clonotype. V is TRBV29-1 and J is TRBJ1-2; D perhaps matches TRBD1 (5 bases). This CDR3 has 11 residues. V lost 6 bases and J lost 6, with 11 bases in between. Germline V gene lookup returns CDR1 SQVTM and CDR2 ANQGSEA. The CDR3 bases are TGCAGCGTGGGACGCAGTAATGGCTACACCTTC. It is translated as CSVGRSNGYTF.

A word on this clonotype: A single base separates this from a much larger clone, so it may be a read error. Without the conserved terminal phenylalanine or tryptophan, this CDR3 likely stems from a read error. V is TRBV28 and J is TRBJ1-5; the D gene is possibly TRBD1 (5 bases). The V and J ends lost 2 bases and 6 bases respectively, with 20 bases between them. CDR1 is MDHEN and CDR2 is SYDVKM in the germline V gene. The CDR3 is 17 residues long. The CDR3: CASSLLGQGTLSQPQHS. CDR3 nucleotide sequence: TGTGCCAGCAGTTTACTTGGGCAGGGTACTTTAAGTCAGCCCCAGCATTCT.

This clonotype has at least ten counts. In DNA, the CDR3 is TGTGCCAGCAGCTTAGGCGGTACAGGGTTGCTGGATGAAAAACTGTTTTTT. This encodes CASSLGGTGLLDEKLFF. The chain uses TRBV7-9 and TRBJ1-4, with TRBD1 as a possible D gene (6 bases). The germline gives CDR1 SEHNR, CDR2 FQNEAQ (reference sequence). There are 17 residues in the CDR3. The V end lost 1 base, the J end lost 6 bases, and 18 bases lay between the germline ends. Together with reference TRBV7-9 and TRBJ1-4, the CDR3 gives the full variable domain: DTGVSQNPRHKITKRGQNVTFRCDPISEHNRLYWYRQTLGQGPEFLTYFQNEAQLEKSRLLSDRFSAERPKGSFSTLEIQRTEQGDSAMYLCASSLGGTGLLDEKLFFGSGTQLSVL.

This clonotype occurred many times. The chain employs TRBV7-9 and TRBJ2-7; D could derive from TRBD1 or TRBD2 (5 bases each). This CDR3 has 17 amino acids. Germline V gene data show CDR1 as SEHNR and CDR2 as FQNEAQ (reference sequence). V lost 5 bases and J 3 bases, leaving 23 bases between the germline ends. The CDR3 region has the DNA TGTGCCAGCAGCCCCCGTCAGCCGGGACCGGACCGCTACGAGCAGTACTTC. Its translation: CASSPRQPGPDRYEQYF.

This clonotype was seen a few times. The rearrangement uses TRBV11-2 and TRBJ1-1, with 9 bases aligning to TRBD1. The V gene's germline CDR1 is SGHAT and CDR2 FQNNGV. This CDR3 comprises 16 residues. V gave up 4 bases and J gave up 3 bases; unmatched junction bases: 9. DNA of the CDR3: TGTGCCAGCAGCTACCCGGGACAGGGCGCCGACACTGAAGCTTTCTTT. Its protein is CASSYPGQGADTEAFF.

Note on this clonotype: Mismatch with germline at one junction end may stem from a read error. V usage is TRBV7-2 and J usage is TRBJ2-7, with D unclear. CDR1 is SGHTA, CDR2 FQGNSA, per germline. This CDR3 spans 12 amino acids. The CDR3 sequence: CARSPQGYEQYF. The CDR3 region has the DNA TGTGCCCGCAGCCCCCAAGGGTACGAGCAGTACTTC.

This clonotype has just a few counts. This sequence joins TRBV7-8 and TRBJ2-7; TRBD1 matches 8 bases. The CDR3 covers 15 residues. Unmatched junction bases numbered 11, after V lost 5 bases and J lost 5 bases. Germline V CDR1 and CDR2: SGHVS, FQNEAQ. CDR3 in DNA: TGTGCCAGCAGCCTTACGACAGGGGCGGGCAACGAGCAGTACTTC. Translation: CASSLTTGAGNEQYF.

The V gene is TRBV29-1, the J gene TRBJ2-1; 8 bases fit TRBD1. Trimming removed 4 bases from V and 6 bases from J; junction bases left unmatched: 11. Germline assignment: CDR1 SQVTM and CDR2 ANQGSEA. This CDR3 comprises 15 residues. In nucleotides, the CDR3 is TGCAGCGTTGTAGGGGAGACAGGGGTTATCAATGAGCAGTTCTTC. Residues: CSVVGETGVINEQFF.

In its sample, this clonotype was seen many times. The gene calls are TRBV7-2 and TRBJ1-3; a weak D match, TRBD1 (5 bases). The germline CDR1 and CDR2 sequences are SGHTA and FQGNSA. The CDR3 runs 15 residues. Trimming removed 7 bases from V and 0 bases from J, with 13 bases in between. The DNA for the CDR3 is TGTGCCAGCATTGGGGGTTGGTCCTCTGGAAACACCATATATTTT. This translates into CASIGGWSSGNTIYF.

As concerns this clonotype: A much larger clone sits a single nucleotide away, making a read error possible. In this CDR3 the conserved last residue, phenylalanine or tryptophan, is missing, so a read error is likely. The V and J genes are TRBV28 and TRBJ2-7, with TRBD1 matching over 7 bases. The germline gives CDR1 MDHEN, CDR2 SYDVKM. With V trimmed by 2 bases and J by 2 bases, 9 bases remained unmatched. The CDR3 runs 16 residues. In nucleotides, the CDR3 is TGTGCCAGCAGTTTAGCCCAAACGACAGGGCCCTACGAGCAGTACTAC. Amino acid sequence: CASSLAQTTGPYEQYY.